This TCR beta chain stems from a study of control samples from healthy donors and cancer patients. Some clones are missing from TCRdb's copy, which holds only in-frame ones; the method was immunoSEQ multiplex PCR. In the table there are about 150,000 clones, around 88% of which are singletons. This CDR3 has 13 amino acids. V lost 5 bases and J lost 5, with 12 bases in between. The germline gives CDR1 MNHEY, CDR2 SMNVEV (reference sequence). The TCR originated in a man aged 18 to 30 in good health. Sequences were obtained from blood. V gene TRBV27 combines with J gene TRBJ1-1; the D is unclear. CDR3 in DNA: TGTGCCAGCAGTACGCATAGGGTGACTGAAGCTTTCTTT. Translating it yields CASSTHRVTEAFF.